A single sample is the source of the 9 T cell receptor beta chains below, sequenced in a study of blood T cell repertoires in COVID-19 (dated by TCRdb to the early 2020s). Libraries were prepared through the immunoSEQ multiplex PCR assay. What TCRdb holds here is the immuneACCESS table cut down to in-frame rearrangements. Part of the clones is not present; checked against another copy, under half of the missing clones reflect an unresolved V gene, and the others are unexplained. Within this sample are about 240,000 clones, with more than 70% of them counted one time only. The top ten clonotypes cover about 0.99% of the sample. Sequenced material: peripheral blood. The source of these receptors is a woman in her forties who had recovered from COVID-19.

V and J are TRBV6-2 or TRBV6-3 and TRBJ2-5, with 16 bases lining up with TRBD2. The CDR3 is made up of 15 amino acids. V was clipped by 2 bases and J by 7 bases; unmatched bases: 1. CDR1 and CDR2 (germline): MNHEY, SVGEGT. The CDR3 coding sequence is TGTGCCAGCAGTTACGGGACTAGCGGGAGGGGGACCCAGTACTTC. It translates to CASSYGTSGRGTQYF.

The rearrangement links TRBV29-1 to TRBJ1-2; 9 bases are shared with TRBD1. In germline, CDR1 is SQVTM, CDR2 ANQGSEA. V shed 4 bases and J 4 bases; nucleotides not matched to a gene: 4. The CDR3 contains 13 residues. The chain's CDR3 is CSVAVGQGYGYTF. CDR3 nucleotide sequence: TGCAGCGTTGCGGTGGGACAGGGCTATGGCTACACCTTC.

This chain joins TRBV14 and TRBJ2-1; 11 positions agree with TRBD1. The CDR3 extends over 15 amino acids. Germline CDR1 reads SGHDN; CDR2 reads FVKESK. The trim removed 4 bases at V and 3 bases at J, leaving 2 bases unmatched. The CDR3 sequence is CASSRTGGFYNEQFF. The CDR3 nucleotides are TGTGCCAGCAGCCGGACAGGGGGCTTCTACAATGAGCAGTTCTTC.

This clone was seen more than once but under ten times. The CDR3 here is CASSRAGRTEAFF. In nucleotides, the CDR3 is TGTGCCAGCAGCAGGGCAGGGAGGACTGAAGCTTTCTTT. This chain uses TRBV21-1 with TRBJ1-1. TRBV21-1 is assigned pseudogene status. CDR3 length: 13 residues.

The chain uses TRBV30 and TRBJ2-1; no reliable D call. Germline V gene lookup returns CDR1 GTSNPN and CDR2 SVGIG (reference sequence). This CDR3 contains 15 residues. The V end lost 2 bases, the J end lost 3 bases, and 14 bases lay between the germline ends. CDR3 nucleotides: TGTGCCTGGAGTCTCGCGCAGGCCCACTACAATGAGCAGTTCTTC. The encoded protein is CAWSLAQAHYNEQFF.

The chain carries TRBV7-2 and TRBJ2-5, with D maybe TRBD2 (6 bases). V lost 5 bases, J lost 5 bases, and 15 bases lay in between. There are 14 residues in the CDR3. The germline V gene has CDR1 SGHTA and CDR2 FQGNSA. The CDR3 DNA reads TGTGCCAGCAGCCAGCGAGCGGGTGGGGAGACCCAGTACTTC. Its translation: CASSQRAGGETQYF.

J is TRBJ2-3 and V is TRBV5-5, with 15 bases fitting TRBD2. CDR1 is SGHKS, CDR2 YYEKEE, per germline (reference sequence). With V trimmed by 4 bases and J by 1 base, 7 bases remained unmatched. The CDR3 is 18 residues long. In DNA form, the CDR3 reads TGTGCCAGCAGCCCGGGACTAGCGGGAGGCGGGGGCACAGATACGCAGTATTTT. It encodes CASSPGLAGGGGTDTQYF. Combining the CDR3 with reference TRBV5-5 and TRBJ2-3 gives the whole variable domain DAGVTQSPTHLIKTRGQQVTLRCSPISGHKSVSWYQQVLGQGPQFIFQYYEKEERGRGNFPDRFSARQFPNYSSELNVNALLLGDSALYLCASSPGLAGGGGTDTQYFGPGTRLTVL.

The chain is built from TRBV9 and TRBJ2-1; possible D gene TRBD2, 6 bases. The CDR3 sequence is 15 residues long. Germline-derived CDR1 and CDR2 are SGDLS and YYNGEE. The V gene lost 4 bases and the J gene lost 0 bases, with 11 bases spanning the gap. The CDR3 DNA sequence: TGTGCCAGCAGCCCCCGCGGGACCTCCTACAATGAGCAGTTCTTC. Protein product: CASSPRGTSYNEQFF.

V usage is TRBV14 and J usage is TRBJ1-4; the match to TRBD1 covers 7 bases. The CDR3 totals 12 residues. CDR1 SGHDN and CDR2 FVKESK come from the germline V gene. J gave up 10 bases and V 5 bases, and 4 bases lay outside the gene matches. The CDR3 DNA is TGTGCCAGCAGCGACAGGGTTGGAAAACTGTTTTTT. Translation: CASSDRVGKLFF.